A single count supports the clone carrying this T cell receptor (beta chain). This specimen belongs to a study of T cell changes during pregnancy in multiple sclerosis. The repertoire was sequenced with immunoSEQ multiplex PCR; TCRdb's copy has only in-frame clones and lacks some. The table records some 120,000 clones, 96% of them present only once. Germline lookup yields CDR1 MGHRA and CDR2 YSYEKL. The CDR3 is 13 amino acids. The V end was cut by 0 bases, the J end by 8 bases, with 10 bases between. This TCR was recovered from a female donor with multiple sclerosis, enrolled in a pregnancy study. The chain uses TRBV4-1 and TRBJ1-2; D possibly corresponds to TRBD1 (5 bases). The sequenced sample was peripheral blood, obtained after pregnancy. This CDR3 reads CASSQDRVGGYTF. The CDR3 DNA sequence: TGCGCCAGCAGCCAAGACAGGGTTGGAGGCTACACCTTC.